This is a list of T cell receptor beta chains from one sample in a study of neoadjuvant anti-PD-1 for oral cavity cancer. Assay used: immunoSEQ multiplex PCR; TCRdb lists only in-frame clones, some missing. The sample consists of approximately 16,000 clones, roughly 40% of them appearing once. This material consisted of tumor tissue, taken after nivolumab (anti-PD-1) treatment. Every receptor here comes from a person aged 35 to 85 with oral cavity squamous cell carcinoma. Each CDR3 is given without its conserved first and last residue. Expanded clones get a size class; other rows say once, few or many, or leave the size out.

j_call: TRBJ1-6; v_call: TRBV7-9; clone_size: .; cdr3_aa: ASSFTLDSPLH
j_call: TRBJ2-7; v_call: TRBV7-7; clone_size: .; cdr3_aa: ASSLLAQTYEQY
j_call: TRBJ2-3; v_call: TRBV2; clone_size: few; cdr3_aa: ASSVAGAYTDTQY
j_call: TRBJ2-1; v_call: TRBV5-8; clone_size: .; cdr3_aa: ASRVSGLLGNEQF
j_call: TRBJ2-7; v_call: TRBV15; clone_size: few; cdr3_aa: ATSRDRYYEQY
j_call: TRBJ2-2; v_call: TRBV5-5; clone_size: .; cdr3_aa: ASSVGQSRAGELF
j_call: TRBJ1-4; v_call: TRBV5-1; clone_size: .; cdr3_aa: ASSLRSGDAEKLF
j_call: TRBJ1-1; v_call: TRBV5-6; clone_size: .; cdr3_aa: ASSFRPEEAF
j_call: TRBJ1-2; v_call: TRBV4-2; clone_size: .; cdr3_aa: ASSQDRSQRGYT
j_call: TRBJ2-7; v_call: TRBV7-4; clone_size: .; cdr3_aa: ASSLPRTGESSYEQY
j_call: TRBJ2-1; v_call: TRBV6-5; clone_size: .; cdr3_aa: ATTPGQGTNEQF
j_call: TRBJ1-5; v_call: TRBV6-1; clone_size: medium-sized; cdr3_aa: ASSRGDQPQH
j_call: TRBJ2-2; v_call: TRBV10-3; clone_size: few; cdr3_aa: AITPGANTGELF
j_call: TRBJ2-3; v_call: TRBV7-2; clone_size: .; cdr3_aa: ASSLGQITTDTQY
j_call: TRBJ1-4; v_call: TRBV7-2; clone_size: .; cdr3_aa: ASSLTSTNEKLF
j_call: TRBJ2-7; v_call: TRBV7-2; clone_size: few; cdr3_aa: ASSLGPASGGYSSYEQY
j_call: TRBJ2-5; v_call: TRBV18; clone_size: .; cdr3_aa: ASSPPTRGETQY
j_call: TRBJ1-5; v_call: TRBV5-6; clone_size: .; cdr3_aa: ASSLGMRRGNQPQH
j_call: TRBJ2-6; v_call: TRBV7-3; clone_size: medium-sized; cdr3_aa: ASSVWDRLSGANVLT
j_call: TRBJ2-2; v_call: TRBV15; clone_size: many; cdr3_aa: ATSITGPGELF
j_call: TRBJ1-5; v_call: TRBV9; clone_size: .; cdr3_aa: ASSVSPGLNQPQH
j_call: TRBJ2-2; v_call: TRBV7-9; clone_size: .; cdr3_aa: ASSHDRDGTGELF
j_call: TRBJ1-5; v_call: TRBV15; clone_size: .; cdr3_aa: ATSSLGQGQQPQH
j_call: TRBJ2-3; v_call: TRBV4-1; clone_size: few; cdr3_aa: ASSRQAGDTDTQY
j_call: TRBJ2-1; v_call: TRBV2; clone_size: few; cdr3_aa: ASSGRSTSEQF
j_call: TRBJ2-3; v_call: TRBV7-9; clone_size: many; cdr3_aa: ASSLAHADTQY
j_call: TRBJ2-4; v_call: TRBV5-6; clone_size: few; cdr3_aa: ASSFFGGDIQY
j_call: TRBJ2-7; v_call: TRBV7-2; clone_size: .; cdr3_aa: ASSLGGQGYEQY
j_call: TRBJ2-1; v_call: TRBV19; clone_size: .; cdr3_aa: ASSIGGASGEHEQF
j_call: TRBJ1-3; v_call: TRBV2; clone_size: .; cdr3_aa: ASRAQGLASGTIY
j_call: TRBJ1-2; v_call: TRBV7-2; clone_size: once; cdr3_aa: ASSLDRAT
j_call: TRBJ1-1; v_call: TRBV7-9; clone_size: few; cdr3_aa: ASSSGQGARVGEAF
j_call: TRBJ1-1; v_call: TRBV19; clone_size: .; cdr3_aa: ASLAGGGSTEAF
j_call: TRBJ2-6; v_call: TRBV19; clone_size: few; cdr3_aa: ASTNPGTGLAGANVLT
j_call: TRBJ2-6; v_call: TRBV5-1; clone_size: few; cdr3_aa: ASSVSGTGSGANVLT
j_call: TRBJ2-3; v_call: TRBV4-2; clone_size: .; cdr3_aa: ASSQETSGVYDTQY
j_call: TRBJ2-7; v_call: TRBV7-2; clone_size: .; cdr3_aa: ASSLDPASYEQY
j_call: TRBJ2-3; v_call: TRBV18; clone_size: .; cdr3_aa: ASSPFTDTQY
j_call: TRBJ2-5; v_call: TRBV6-6; clone_size: .; cdr3_aa: ASSWGQTKETQY
j_call: TRBJ2-7; v_call: TRBV28; clone_size: .; cdr3_aa: ASRRDRGTYEQY
j_call: TRBJ1-5; v_call: TRBV6-5; clone_size: .; cdr3_aa: ASRSGTGYQPQH
j_call: TRBJ2-2; v_call: TRBV4-1; clone_size: .; cdr3_aa: ASSQDPRNTGELF
j_call: TRBJ2-3; v_call: TRBV2; clone_size: .; cdr3_aa: ASAAPSGGSYHYTDTQY
j_call: TRBJ1-1; v_call: TRBV29-1; clone_size: .; cdr3_aa: SVEERAAGTNTEAF
j_call: TRBJ2-2; v_call: TRBV10-3; clone_size: few; cdr3_aa: AISDWGANTGELF
j_call: TRBJ1-2; v_call: TRBV6-5; clone_size: .; cdr3_aa: ASSPWDSSFGYT
j_call: TRBJ2-2; v_call: TRBV5-6; clone_size: .; cdr3_aa: ASSRDRGYTGELF
j_call: TRBJ1-1; v_call: TRBV5-4; clone_size: few; cdr3_aa: ASSRPQGLNTEAF
j_call: TRBJ2-1; v_call: TRBV9; clone_size: .; cdr3_aa: ASTGHPWGDEQF
j_call: TRBJ2-1; v_call: TRBV7-2; clone_size: .; cdr3_aa: ASSTRQGGSYNEQF
j_call: TRBJ2-1; v_call: TRBV11-3; clone_size: .; cdr3_aa: ASSLNGGLRGEQF
j_call: TRBJ1-2; v_call: TRBV19; clone_size: .; cdr3_aa: ASREPGRSYYGYT
j_call: TRBJ1-2; v_call: TRBV4-2; clone_size: .; cdr3_aa: ASSLRPYGYT
j_call: TRBJ1-6; v_call: TRBV4-1; clone_size: once; cdr3_aa: ASSQEMSSYNSPLH
j_call: TRBJ1-2; v_call: TRBV19; clone_size: few; cdr3_aa: ASRIPSAENYGYT
j_call: TRBJ2-7; v_call: TRBV5-5; clone_size: medium-sized; cdr3_aa: ASRSAGTSEQY
j_call: TRBJ2-1; v_call: TRBV6-1; clone_size: .; cdr3_aa: ATKGGGRNEQF
j_call: TRBJ1-2; v_call: TRBV5-5; clone_size: few; cdr3_aa: ASSLPENYGYT
j_call: TRBJ1-4; v_call: TRBV6-5; clone_size: .; cdr3_aa: ASSSQGAREKLF